This TCR beta chain is from a study of T cells expressing NK-cell markers. The overall study: One of eight sequenced donors was HCMV-seronegative; the other seven were seropositive.

TCRdb reprocessed the 5' RACE reads and reports one entry per CDR3 protein, with no DNA. This sample contains roughly 450,000 distinct CDR3 sequences. The CDR3 has 15 amino acids. Germline V gene data show CDR1 as LNHNV and CDR2 as YYDKDF (reference sequence). Sequencing input: blood T cells: a sorted CD56 or NKG2C T cell subset, CD4+ or CD8+ T cells, or bulk PBMC T cells (not recorded which). This chain uses TRBV15 with TRBJ2-3; TCRdb calls TRBD2, which cannot be checked without DNA. The TCR comes from a woman between 45 and 65 years old in good health. CDR3 in amino acids: CATGRQAGGTDTQYF.